This entry describes one T cell receptor beta chain. This CDR3 is built from 14 residues. Trimming at V came to 5 bases and at J to 2 bases, leaving 5 bases not matched to a gene. Germline-derived CDR1 and CDR2 are SGHAT and FQNNGV. This sample was taken from a study of blood T cell repertoires in COVID-19. This table comes from immunoSEQ multiplex PCR, and its TCRdb copy is limited to in-frame clones, with some not included. Counted here are tens of thousands of clones, roughly nine tenths occurring once; the ten biggest clones make up about 22%. This TCR was recovered from a man in his fifties or sixties with active COVID-19. The rearrangement uses TRBV11-2 and TRBJ2-7, with 8 bases fitting TRBD2. Sequencing used peripheral blood. For the CDR3, the DNA is TGTGCCAGCAGCCTTAGCGGGATAACCTACGAGCAGTACTTC. Its translation is CASSLSGITYEQYF.